This T cell receptor beta chain was profiled in a study of cytomegalovirus exposure and HLA in healthy donors. The PCR used 60 Vbeta and 13 Jbeta primers. Libraries were prepared by immunoSEQ multiplex PCR; TCRdb keeps only in-frame clonotypes and omits some of them. The sample has some 160,000 clones, 65% to 85% seen once. Notes on the study in general: By HLA locus, TCR association rates varied in a later analysis, with DRB1 showing the most and HLA-C the fewest. Indistinguishability led to the exclusion of some V segments, TRBV6-2 and TRBV6-3 included.

The CDR3 is 16 residues long. CDR1 is LNHDA and CDR2 is SQIVND in the germline V gene (reference sequence). V was shortened by 4 bases and J by 5 bases, with 17 bases between the two germline ends. A word on this clone: As yet, its antigen is unknown.

The rearrangement uses TRBV19 and TRBJ1-4; D is possibly TRBD1 (6 bases). The clonotype was recovered from a man in his 60s in good health and CMV-seronegative. The sequencing sample was made of PBMCs. The CDR3 DNA follows: TGTGCCAGTAGTAACTCCGGGACATGGGGCAATGAAAAACTGTTTTTT. Encoded protein: CASSNSGTWGNEKLFF.